These 18 T cell receptor beta chains came from one sample sequenced in a study of T cell responses to AZD1222 COVID-19 vaccine. Here immunoSEQ multiplex PCR was the method, and the copy in TCRdb shows in-frame clones only, minus some. Of approximately 35,000 clones in the sample, approximately 90% were seen once. The sample here was peripheral blood, taken 28 days after the second AZD1222 dose. All receptors derive from an adult who received the AZD1222 COVID-19 vaccine.

CDR3 sequence: CASTPAGTGSGYTF. In DNA form, the CDR3 reads TGTGCCAGCACTCCAGCCGGGACAGGGAGTGGCTACACCTTC. The V gene is TRBV6-5, the J gene TRBJ1-2; 9 bases match TRBD1. The germline V gene encodes CDR1 MNHEY and CDR2 SVGAGI. J was trimmed by 7 bases and V by 7 bases; bases with no gene match: 10. There are 14 residues in the CDR3.

The V gene is TRBV29-1, the J gene TRBJ1-2; 8 bases match TRBD1. V shed 0 bases, J shed 8 bases, and the junction held 8 bases outside the gene matches. The germline gives CDR1 SQVTM, CDR2 ANQGSEA. The CDR3 spans 14 residues. The CDR3 nucleotides are TGCAGCGTTGAAGAAGGCAGGGGGCCCGCGGGCTACACCTTC. This codes for CSVEEGRGPAGYTF.

This rearrangement joins TRBV6-5 to TRBJ2-7, with 11 bases matching TRBD2. The germline V gene has CDR1 MNHEY and CDR2 SVGAGI. The CDR3 is made up of 16 amino acids. V shed 6 bases, J shed 1 base, and the junction held 8 bases outside the gene matches. CDR3 amino acids: CASSYPGLAGSYEQYF. The CDR3 nucleotides read TGTGCCAGCAGCTACCCAGGACTAGCGGGTTCCTACGAGCAGTACTTC.

The chain carries TRBV7-9 and TRBJ2-5; D possibly corresponds to TRBD1 (6 bases). The CDR3 has 16 amino acids. Germline V gene sequence: CDR1 SEHNR, CDR2 FQNEAQ (reference sequence). V lost 5 bases, J lost 2 bases, and 18 bases lay in between. CDR3 region: CASSPSGQNPQETQYF. The CDR3 DNA sequence: TGTGCCAGCAGCCCATCGGGACAAAACCCTCAAGAGACCCAGTACTTC.

The sample holds one count of this clone. The V and J genes are TRBV5-4 and TRBJ1-1; 7 bases match TRBD1. The V gene end was trimmed by 1 base and the J gene end by 0 bases; junction bases not matched to a gene: 3. The CDR3 is 15 amino acids. Germline V gene data show CDR1 as SGHNT and CDR2 as YYREEE (reference sequence). CDR3 bases: TGTGCCAGCAGCTTGAGCCAGGGGGTGAACACTGAAGCTTTCTTT. Translation gives CASSLSQGVNTEAFF.

This chain joins TRBV30 and TRBJ1-5; 7 bases line up with TRBD1. The germline CDR1 and CDR2 sequences are GTSNPN and SVGIG (reference sequence). V lost 3 bases to trimming and J lost 4 bases; unmatched junction nucleotides: 9. The CDR3 contains 15 residues. The CDR3, as DNA: TGTGCCTGGAGGGACGAGACAGGGAGGAATCAGCCCCAGCATTTT. Amino acids: CAWRDETGRNQPQHF.

To note about this clone: It is likely a read error, because the conserved phenylalanine at the end of the CDR3 is missing. The limits of the CDR3 on the DNA are not certain, so only TCRdb's listed CDR3 is given. This chain joins TRBV11-2 and TRBJ1-2. The CDR3 adds up to 11 amino acids, both ends counted. Per the germline V gene, CDR1 is SGHAT and CDR2 is FQNNGV. CDR3 sequence reads: CASSSGGDNGL.

This clone appeared a single time. The chain has TRBV6-5 and TRBJ1-4; tentatively, D is TRBD1 (5 bases). V dropped 8 bases and J dropped 8 bases, with 9 bases sitting between them. The length of the CDR3 is 11 residues. In germline, CDR1 is MNHEY, CDR2 SVGAGI. Here the CDR3 DNA reads TGTGCCAGCGGGGGGAGAGAAAAACTGTTTTTT. Protein product: CASGGREKLFF.

This chain uses TRBV7-2 with TRBJ1-3; no clear D gene. CDR3 size: 15 residues. Deletions cut 3 bases from V and 4 bases from J, with 13 bases between. Germline V gene sequence: CDR1 SGHTA, CDR2 FQGNSA. CDR3 protein: CASSFIVREGNTIYF. CDR3 DNA sequence: TGTGCCAGCAGCTTCATTGTCCGGGAAGGAAACACCATATATTTT. Drawing the rest from reference TRBV7-2 and TRBJ1-3, the complete variable domain is GAGVSQSPSNKVTEKGKDVELRCDPISGHTALYWYRQSLGQGLEFLIYFQGNSAPDKSGLPSDRFSAERTGGSVSTLTIQRTQQEDSAVYLCASSFIVREGNTIYFGEGSWLTVV.

The chain has TRBV6-5 and TRBJ1-2; a weak D match, TRBD1 (6 bases). The germline gives CDR1 MNHEY, CDR2 SVGAGI. The CDR3 has 14 residues. Trimming stripped 6 bases from V and 8 bases from J, with 19 bases between. The CDR3 DNA reads as TGTGCCAGCAGCGACAGGCTGGCCGGGGAGGGCTACACCTTC. Protein product: CASSDRLAGEGYTF.

The V call is TRBV9, the J call TRBJ2-2; maybe TRBD2 (5 bases). The V and J ends lost 3 bases and 6 bases respectively, with 12 bases between them. The germline V gene has CDR1 SGDLS and CDR2 YYNGEE. CDR3 size: 14 residues. CDR3 coding DNA: TGTGCCAGCAGCGCCGCCCTAGCAGCCGGGGAGCTGTTTTTT. This translates into CASSAALAAGELFF. Full variable domain (remainder filled in from reference TRBV9 and TRBJ2-2): DSGVTQTPKHLITATGQRVTLRCSPRSGDLSVYWYQQSLDQGLQFLIQYYNGEERAKGNILERFSAQQFPDLHSELNLSSLELGDSALYFCASSAALAAGELFFGEGSRLTVL.

J is TRBJ1-2 and V is TRBV27, with 8 positions matching TRBD1. CDR1 is MNHEY and CDR2 is SMNVEV in the germline V gene (reference sequence). Trimming removed 5 bases from V and 8 bases from J; junction bases left unmatched: 7. The CDR3 totals 13 residues. The CDR3 DNA is TGTGCCAGCAGTCCGGACAGGGAGGGAGGCTACACCTTC. The encoded protein is CASSPDREGGYTF.

This CDR3 reads CASSPPNGGKNIQYF. For the CDR3, the DNA is TGTGCCAGCAGCCCCCCGAACGGCGGAAAAAACATTCAGTACTTC. The chain carries TRBV7-2 and TRBJ2-4; D uncertain. V lost 5 bases and J 4 bases, leaving 15 bases between the germline ends. The germline gives CDR1 SGHTA, CDR2 FQGNSA. This CDR3 is built from 15 residues. The whole variable domain, filled in from reference TRBV7-2 and TRBJ2-4, reads GAGVSQSPSNKVTEKGKDVELRCDPISGHTALYWYRQSLGQGLEFLIYFQGNSAPDKSGLPSDRFSAERTGGSVSTLTIQRTQQEDSAVYLCASSPPNGGKNIQYFGAGTRLSVL.

CDR3 loop: CASSWGLAGGLEQFF. CDR3 DNA: TGTGCCAGCAGCTGGGGACTAGCGGGAGGCCTCGAGCAGTTCTTC. The V and J genes are TRBV5-4 and TRBJ2-1; TRBD2 matches at 15 bases. Germline V gives CDR1 SGHNT, CDR2 YYREEE (reference sequence). CDR3 length: 15 residues. The junction had 5 bases not matched to a gene; V was cut back by 3 bases and J by 10 bases. Complete variable domain (other parts from reference TRBV5-4 and TRBJ2-1): ETGVTQSPTHLIKTRGQQVTLRCSSQSGHNTVSWYQQALGQGPQFIFQYYREEENGRGNFPPRFSGLQFPNYSSELNVNALELDDSALYLCASSWGLAGGLEQFFGPGTRLTVL.

This sequence joins TRBV2 and TRBJ2-5; a possible D gene is TRBD1 (6 bases). The ends were cut back, 5 bases at V and 5 bases at J, with 15 bases in the middle. The length of the CDR3 is 14 residues. Per germline, CDR1 SNHLY and CDR2 FYNNEI. The CDR3 loop is CASSPDRSRETQYF. DNA of the CDR3: TGTGCCAGCAGTCCGGACAGAAGTCGGGAGACCCAGTACTTC.

The chain is built from TRBV28 and TRBJ2-7, with D perhaps given as TRBD1 or TRBD2 (5 bases each). Germline CDR1 is MDHEN and CDR2 is SYDVKM. This CDR3 contains 15 residues. The V gene lost 7 bases and the J gene lost 7 bases, with 23 bases spanning the gap. As DNA, the CDR3 is TGTGCCAGCACAAACCCAAAGAGGGGTCTGAAGGAGCAGTACTTC. Amino acids: CASTNPKRGLKEQYF.

The chain links TRBV27 to TRBJ2-1; 12 bases align to TRBD2. The V segment lost 4 bases and the J segment 1 base; nucleotides outside the gene matches: 5. The CDR3 loop spans 17 amino acids. Germline V gene lookup returns CDR1 MNHEY and CDR2 SMNVEV (reference sequence). CDR3 nucleotides: TGTGCCAGCAGTTCTCAGACTAGCGGGAGATCCTACAATGAGCAGTTCTTC. This sequence encodes CASSSQTSGRSYNEQFF.

J is TRBJ1-2 and V is TRBV28; no clear D. Germline CDR1 reads MDHEN; CDR2 reads SYDVKM. The CDR3 totals 15 residues. V shed 5 bases and J shed 0 bases, with 13 bases lying between them. The DNA of the CDR3 is TGTGCCAGCAGTACCCAAAAGGCGGCTAACTATGGCTACACCTTC. This codes for CASSTQKAANYGYTF.